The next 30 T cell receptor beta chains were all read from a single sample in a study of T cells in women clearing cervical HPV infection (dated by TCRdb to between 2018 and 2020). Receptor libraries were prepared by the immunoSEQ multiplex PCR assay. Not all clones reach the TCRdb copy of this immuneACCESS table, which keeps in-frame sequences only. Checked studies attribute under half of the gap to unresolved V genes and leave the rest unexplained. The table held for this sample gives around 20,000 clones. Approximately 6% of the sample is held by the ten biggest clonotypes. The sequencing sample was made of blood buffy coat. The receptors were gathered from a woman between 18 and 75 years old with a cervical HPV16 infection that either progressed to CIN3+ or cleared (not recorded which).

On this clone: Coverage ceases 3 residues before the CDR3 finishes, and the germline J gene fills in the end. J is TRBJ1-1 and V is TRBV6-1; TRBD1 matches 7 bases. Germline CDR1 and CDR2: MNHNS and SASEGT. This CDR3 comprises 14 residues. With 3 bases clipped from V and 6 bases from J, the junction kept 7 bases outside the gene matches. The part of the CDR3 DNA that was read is TGTGCCAGCAGTGATCGACAGGGTAGATCTGAA. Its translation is CASSDRQGRSE. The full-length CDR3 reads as CASSDRQGRSEAFF.

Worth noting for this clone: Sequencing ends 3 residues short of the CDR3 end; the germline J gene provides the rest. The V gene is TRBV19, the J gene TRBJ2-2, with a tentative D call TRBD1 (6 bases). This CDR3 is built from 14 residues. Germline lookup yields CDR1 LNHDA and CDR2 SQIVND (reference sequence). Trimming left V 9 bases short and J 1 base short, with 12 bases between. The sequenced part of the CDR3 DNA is TGTGCCAGCACAGGGTTTAAGAACACCGGGGAG. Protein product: CASTGFKNTGE. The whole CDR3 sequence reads CASTGFKNTGELFF.

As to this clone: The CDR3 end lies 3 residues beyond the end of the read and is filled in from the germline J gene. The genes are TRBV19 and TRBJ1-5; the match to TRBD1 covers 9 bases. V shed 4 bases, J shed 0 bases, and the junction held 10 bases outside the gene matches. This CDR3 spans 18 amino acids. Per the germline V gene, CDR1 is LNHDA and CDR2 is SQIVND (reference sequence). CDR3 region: CASSTMTGGQNSNQPQHF. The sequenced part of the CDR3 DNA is TGTGCCAGTAGTACGATGACAGGGGGGCAGAATAGCAATCAGCCC.

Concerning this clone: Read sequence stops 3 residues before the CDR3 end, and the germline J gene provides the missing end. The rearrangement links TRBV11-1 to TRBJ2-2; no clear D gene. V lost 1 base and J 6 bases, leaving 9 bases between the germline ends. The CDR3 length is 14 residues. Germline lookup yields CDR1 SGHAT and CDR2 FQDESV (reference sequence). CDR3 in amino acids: CASSLEAFSGELFF. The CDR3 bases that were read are TGTGCCAGCAGCTTAGAAGCGTTTTCCGGGGAG.

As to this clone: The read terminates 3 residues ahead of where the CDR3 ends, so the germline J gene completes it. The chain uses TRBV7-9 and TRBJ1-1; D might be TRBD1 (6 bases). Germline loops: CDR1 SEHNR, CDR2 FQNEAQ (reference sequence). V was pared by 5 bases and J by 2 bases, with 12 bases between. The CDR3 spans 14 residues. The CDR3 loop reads CASSLDRRNTEAFF. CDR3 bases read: TGTGCCAGCAGCCTTGACAGGAGAAACACTGAA.

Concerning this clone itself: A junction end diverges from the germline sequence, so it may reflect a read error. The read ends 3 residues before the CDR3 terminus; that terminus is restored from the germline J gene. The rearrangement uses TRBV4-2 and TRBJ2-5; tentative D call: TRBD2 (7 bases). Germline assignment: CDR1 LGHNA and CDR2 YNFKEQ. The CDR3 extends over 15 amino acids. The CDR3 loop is CASSQVRRGGETQYF. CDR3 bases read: TGCGCCAGCAGCCAAGTCCGCAGGGGAGGGGAGACC.

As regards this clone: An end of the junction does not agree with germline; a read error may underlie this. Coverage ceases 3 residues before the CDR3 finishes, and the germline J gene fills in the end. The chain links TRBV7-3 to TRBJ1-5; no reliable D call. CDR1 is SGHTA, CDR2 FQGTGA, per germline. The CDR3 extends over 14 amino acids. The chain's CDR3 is CASSLTSSDQPQHF. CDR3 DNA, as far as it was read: TGTGCCAGCAGCTTAACGAGTAGCGATCAGCCC.

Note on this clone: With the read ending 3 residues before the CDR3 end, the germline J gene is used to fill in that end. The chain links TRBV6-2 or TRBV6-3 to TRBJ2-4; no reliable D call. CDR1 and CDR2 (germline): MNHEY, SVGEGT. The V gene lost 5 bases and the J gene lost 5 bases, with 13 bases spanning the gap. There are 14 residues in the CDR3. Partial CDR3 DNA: TGTGCCAGCAGTAGATCAGGAAGGGAAAACATT. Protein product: CASSRSGRENI. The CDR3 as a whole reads CASSRSGRENIQYF.

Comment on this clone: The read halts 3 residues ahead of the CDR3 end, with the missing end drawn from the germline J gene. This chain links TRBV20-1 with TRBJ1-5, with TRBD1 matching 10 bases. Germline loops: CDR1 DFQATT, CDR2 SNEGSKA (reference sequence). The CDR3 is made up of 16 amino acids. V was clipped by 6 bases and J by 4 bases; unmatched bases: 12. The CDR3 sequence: CSAAPWDRGANQPQHF. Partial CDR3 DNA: TGCAGTGCAGCACCTTGGGACAGGGGAGCAAATCAGCCC.

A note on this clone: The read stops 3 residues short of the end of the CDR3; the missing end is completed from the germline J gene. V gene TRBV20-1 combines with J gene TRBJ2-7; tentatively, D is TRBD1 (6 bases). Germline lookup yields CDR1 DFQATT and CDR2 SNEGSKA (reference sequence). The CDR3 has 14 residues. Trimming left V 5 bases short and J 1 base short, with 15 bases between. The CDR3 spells CSAPDRSSSYEQYF. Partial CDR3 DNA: TGCAGTGCTCCTGACAGGAGTTCGTCCTACGAG.

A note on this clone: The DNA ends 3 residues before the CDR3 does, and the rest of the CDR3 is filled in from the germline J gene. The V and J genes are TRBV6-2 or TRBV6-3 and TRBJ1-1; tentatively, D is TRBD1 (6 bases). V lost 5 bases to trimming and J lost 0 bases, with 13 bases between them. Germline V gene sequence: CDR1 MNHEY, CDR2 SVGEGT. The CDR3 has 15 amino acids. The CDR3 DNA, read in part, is TGTGCCAGCAGTAGGCCGGGACATATGAACACTGAA. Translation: CASSRPGHMNTE. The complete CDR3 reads CASSRPGHMNTEAFF.

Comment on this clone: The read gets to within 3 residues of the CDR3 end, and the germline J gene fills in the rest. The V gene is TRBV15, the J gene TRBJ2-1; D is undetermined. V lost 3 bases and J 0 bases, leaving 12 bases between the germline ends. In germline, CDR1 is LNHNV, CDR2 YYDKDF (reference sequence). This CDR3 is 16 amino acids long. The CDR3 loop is CATSSWARSSYNEQFF. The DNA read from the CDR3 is TGTGCCACCAGCAGTTGGGCCAGGAGCTCCTACAATGAG. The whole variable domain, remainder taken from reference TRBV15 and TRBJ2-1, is DAMVIQNPRYQVTQFGKPVTLSCSQTLNHNVMYWYQQKSSQAPKLLFHYYDKDFNNEADTPDNFQSRRPNTSFCFLDIRSPGLGDTAMYLCATSSWARSSYNEQFFGPGTRLTVL.

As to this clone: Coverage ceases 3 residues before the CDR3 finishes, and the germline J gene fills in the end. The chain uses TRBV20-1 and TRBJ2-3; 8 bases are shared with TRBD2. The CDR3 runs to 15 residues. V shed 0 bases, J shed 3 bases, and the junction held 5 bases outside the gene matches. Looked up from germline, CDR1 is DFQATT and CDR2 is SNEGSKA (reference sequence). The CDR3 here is CSARDTSGGTDTQYF. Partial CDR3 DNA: TGCAGTGCTAGAGACACTAGCGGTGGTACAGATACG.

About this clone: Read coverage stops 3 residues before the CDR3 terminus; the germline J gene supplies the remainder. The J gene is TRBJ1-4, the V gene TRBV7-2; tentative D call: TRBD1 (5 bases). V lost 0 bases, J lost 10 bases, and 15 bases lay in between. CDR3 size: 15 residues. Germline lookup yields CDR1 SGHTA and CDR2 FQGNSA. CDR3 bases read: TGTGCCAGCAGCTTAGCCTGGTCAGGGAGAGTAAAA. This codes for CASSLAWSGRVK. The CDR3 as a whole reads CASSLAWSGRVKLFF. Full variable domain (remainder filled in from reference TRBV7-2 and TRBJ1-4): GAGVSQSPSNKVTEKGKDVELRCDPISGHTALYWYRQSLGQGLEFLIYFQGNSAPDKSGLPSDRFSAERTGGSVSTLTIQRTQQEDSAVYLCASSLAWSGRVKLFFGSGTQLSVL.

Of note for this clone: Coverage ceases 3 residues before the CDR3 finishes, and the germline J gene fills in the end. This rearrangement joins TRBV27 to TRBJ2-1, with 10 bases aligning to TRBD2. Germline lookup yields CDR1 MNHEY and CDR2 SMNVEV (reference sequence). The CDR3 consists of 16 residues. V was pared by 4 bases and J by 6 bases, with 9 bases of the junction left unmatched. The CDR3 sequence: CASSSSSGRSLNEQFF. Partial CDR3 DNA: TGTGCCAGCAGTTCCAGTAGCGGGAGGTCGCTCAATGAG.

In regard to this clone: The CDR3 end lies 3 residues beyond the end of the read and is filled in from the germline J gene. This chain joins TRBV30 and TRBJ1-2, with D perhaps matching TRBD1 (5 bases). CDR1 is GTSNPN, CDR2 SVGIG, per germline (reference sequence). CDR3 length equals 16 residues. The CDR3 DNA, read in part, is TGTGCCTGGAGCCCTCAGCAGGGCGGGGTATACAATGAC. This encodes CAWSPQQGGVYND. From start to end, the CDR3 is CAWSPQQGGVYNDYTF. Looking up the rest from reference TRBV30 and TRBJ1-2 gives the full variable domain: SQTIHQWPATLVQPVGSPLSLECTVEGTSNPNLYWYRQAAGRGLQLLFYSVGIGQISSEVPQNLSASRPQDRQFILSSKKLLLSDSGFYLCAWSPQQGGVYNDYTFGSGTRLTVV.

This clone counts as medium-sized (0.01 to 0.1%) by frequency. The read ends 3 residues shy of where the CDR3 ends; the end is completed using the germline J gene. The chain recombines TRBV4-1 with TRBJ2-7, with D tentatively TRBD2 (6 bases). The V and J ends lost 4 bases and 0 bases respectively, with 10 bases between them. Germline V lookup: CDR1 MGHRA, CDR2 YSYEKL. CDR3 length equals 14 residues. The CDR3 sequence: CASSLGTDSYEQYF. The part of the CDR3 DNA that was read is TGCGCCAGCAGCCTAGGGACTGACTCCTACGAG.

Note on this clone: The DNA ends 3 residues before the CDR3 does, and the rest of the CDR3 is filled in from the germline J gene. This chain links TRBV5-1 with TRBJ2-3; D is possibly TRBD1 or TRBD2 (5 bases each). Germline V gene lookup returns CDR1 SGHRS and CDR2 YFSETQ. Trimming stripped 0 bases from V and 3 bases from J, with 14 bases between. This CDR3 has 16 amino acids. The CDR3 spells CASSLAKGRGTDTQYF. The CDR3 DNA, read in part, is TGCGCCAGCAGCTTGGCCAAGGGGCGAGGGACAGATACG.

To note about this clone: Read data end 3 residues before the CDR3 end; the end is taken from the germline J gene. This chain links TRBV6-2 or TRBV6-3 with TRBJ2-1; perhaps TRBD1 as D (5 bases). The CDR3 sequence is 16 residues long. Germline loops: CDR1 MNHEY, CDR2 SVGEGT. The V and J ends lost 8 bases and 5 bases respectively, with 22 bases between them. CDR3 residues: CASSHWGLSDNNEQFF. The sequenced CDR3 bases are TGTGCCAGCTCCCATTGGGGCTTATCCGATAACAATGAG.

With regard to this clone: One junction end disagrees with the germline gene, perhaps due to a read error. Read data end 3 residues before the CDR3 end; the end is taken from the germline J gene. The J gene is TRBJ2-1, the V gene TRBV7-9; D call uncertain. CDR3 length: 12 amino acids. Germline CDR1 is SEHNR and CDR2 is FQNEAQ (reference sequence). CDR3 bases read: TGTTCCAGCAGCGTTAAGGGCAATGAG. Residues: CSSSVKGNE. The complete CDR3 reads CSSSVKGNEQFF.

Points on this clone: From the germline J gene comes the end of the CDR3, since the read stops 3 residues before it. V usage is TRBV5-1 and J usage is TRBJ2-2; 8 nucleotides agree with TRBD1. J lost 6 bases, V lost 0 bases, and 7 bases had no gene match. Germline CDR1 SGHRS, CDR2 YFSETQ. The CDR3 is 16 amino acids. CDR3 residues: CASSLAVDRDPGELFF. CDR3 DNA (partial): TGCGCCAGCAGCTTGGCCGTGGACAGGGATCCCGGGGAG.

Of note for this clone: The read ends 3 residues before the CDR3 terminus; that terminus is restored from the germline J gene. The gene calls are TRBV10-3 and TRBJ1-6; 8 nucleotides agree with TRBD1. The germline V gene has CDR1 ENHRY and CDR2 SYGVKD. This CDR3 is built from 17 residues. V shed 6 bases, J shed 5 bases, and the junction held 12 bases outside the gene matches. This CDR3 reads CAIRQGVMEENNSPLHF. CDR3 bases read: TGTGCCATCAGACAGGGGGTAATGGAAGAGAATAATTCACCC.

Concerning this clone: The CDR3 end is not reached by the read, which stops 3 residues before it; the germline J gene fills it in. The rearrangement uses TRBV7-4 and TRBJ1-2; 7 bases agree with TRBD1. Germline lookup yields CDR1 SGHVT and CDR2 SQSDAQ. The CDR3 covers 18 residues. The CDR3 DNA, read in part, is TGTGCCAGCAGCGCGCAAACGCTAAGCAGGGGGTCTAAAGATACC. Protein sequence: CASSAQTLSRGSKDT. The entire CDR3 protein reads CASSAQTLSRGSKDTYTF.

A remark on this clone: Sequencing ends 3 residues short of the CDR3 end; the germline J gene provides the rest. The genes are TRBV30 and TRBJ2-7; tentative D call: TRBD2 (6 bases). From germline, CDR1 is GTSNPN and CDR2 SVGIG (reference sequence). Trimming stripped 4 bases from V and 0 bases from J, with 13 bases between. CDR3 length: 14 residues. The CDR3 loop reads CAWTDRGSSYEQYF. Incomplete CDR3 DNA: TGTGCCTGGACGGACCGGGGGTCCTCCTACGAG.

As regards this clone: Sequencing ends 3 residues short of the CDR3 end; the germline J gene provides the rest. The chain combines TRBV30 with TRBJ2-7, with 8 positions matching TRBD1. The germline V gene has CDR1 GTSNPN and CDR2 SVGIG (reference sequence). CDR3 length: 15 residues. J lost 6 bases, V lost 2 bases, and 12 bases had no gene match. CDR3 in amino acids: CAWSPWTGIKGEQYF. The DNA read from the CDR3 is TGTGCCTGGAGTCCTTGGACAGGGATTAAAGGCGAG. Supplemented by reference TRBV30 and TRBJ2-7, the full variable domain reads SQTIHQWPATLVQPVGSPLSLECTVEGTSNPNLYWYRQAAGRGLQLLFYSVGIGQISSEVPQNLSASRPQDRQFILSSKKLLLSDSGFYLCAWSPWTGIKGEQYFGPGTRLTVT.

This chain's CDR3 is CSARRGPTSGSAGANVLTF. CDR3 bases read: TGCAGTGCTAGAAGGGGACCGACTAGCGGGAGTGCTGGGGCCAACGTC. This sequence joins TRBV20-1 and TRBJ2-6; TRBD2 matches 12 bases. The read terminates 3 residues before the CDR3 end, so the remaining end is supplied by the germline J gene. Germline lookup yields CDR1 DFQATT and CDR2 SNEGSKA (reference sequence). V shed 2 bases and J 2 bases; nucleotides not matched to a gene: 10. The CDR3 runs 19 residues.

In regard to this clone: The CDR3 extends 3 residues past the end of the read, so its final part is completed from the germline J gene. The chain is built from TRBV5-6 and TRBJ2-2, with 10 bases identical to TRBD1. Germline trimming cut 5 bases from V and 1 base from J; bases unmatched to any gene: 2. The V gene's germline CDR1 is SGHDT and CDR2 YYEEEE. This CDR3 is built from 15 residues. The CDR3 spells CASRRTGGNTGELFF. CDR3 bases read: TGTGCCAGCAGGCGGACAGGGGGGAACACCGGGGAG.

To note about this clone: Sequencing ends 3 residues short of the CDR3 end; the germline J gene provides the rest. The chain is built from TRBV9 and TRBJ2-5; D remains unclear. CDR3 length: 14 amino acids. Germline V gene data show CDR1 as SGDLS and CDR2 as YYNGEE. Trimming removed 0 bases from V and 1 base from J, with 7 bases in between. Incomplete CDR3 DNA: TGTGCCAGCAGCGTAGATTCCTCCCAAGAGACC. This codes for CASSVDSSQET. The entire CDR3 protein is CASSVDSSQETQYF.

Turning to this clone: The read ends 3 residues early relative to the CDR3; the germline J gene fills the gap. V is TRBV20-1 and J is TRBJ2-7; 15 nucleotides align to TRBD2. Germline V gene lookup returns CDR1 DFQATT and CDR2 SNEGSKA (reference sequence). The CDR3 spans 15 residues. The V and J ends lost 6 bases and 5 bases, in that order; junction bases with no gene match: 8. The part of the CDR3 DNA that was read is TGCAGTGCCCTAAAATGGACTAGCGGGGGGGACGAG. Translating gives CSALKWTSGGDE. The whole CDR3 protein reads CSALKWTSGGDEQYF.

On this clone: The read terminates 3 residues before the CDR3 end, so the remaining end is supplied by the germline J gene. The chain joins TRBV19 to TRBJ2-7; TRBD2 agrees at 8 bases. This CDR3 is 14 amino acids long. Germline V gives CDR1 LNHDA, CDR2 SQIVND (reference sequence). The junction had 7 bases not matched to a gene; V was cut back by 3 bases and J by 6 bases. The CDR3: CASSMERERSEQYF. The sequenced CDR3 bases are TGTGCCAGTAGTATGGAGCGGGAGCGTAGCGAG.